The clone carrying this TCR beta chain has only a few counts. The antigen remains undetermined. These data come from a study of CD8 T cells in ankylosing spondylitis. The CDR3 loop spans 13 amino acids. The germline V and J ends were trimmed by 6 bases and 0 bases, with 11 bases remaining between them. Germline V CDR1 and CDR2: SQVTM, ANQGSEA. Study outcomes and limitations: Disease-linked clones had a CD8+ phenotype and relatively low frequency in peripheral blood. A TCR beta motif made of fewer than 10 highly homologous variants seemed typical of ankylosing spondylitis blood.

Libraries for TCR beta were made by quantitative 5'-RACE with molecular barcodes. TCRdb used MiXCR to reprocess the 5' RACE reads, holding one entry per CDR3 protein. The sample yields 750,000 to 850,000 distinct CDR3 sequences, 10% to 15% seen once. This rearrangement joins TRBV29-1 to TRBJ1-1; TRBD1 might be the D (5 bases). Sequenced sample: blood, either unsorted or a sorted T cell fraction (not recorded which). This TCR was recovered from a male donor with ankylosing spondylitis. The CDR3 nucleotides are TGCAGCGTCGACAGAGACATGAACACTGAAGCTTTCTTT. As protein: CSVDRDMNTEAFF.